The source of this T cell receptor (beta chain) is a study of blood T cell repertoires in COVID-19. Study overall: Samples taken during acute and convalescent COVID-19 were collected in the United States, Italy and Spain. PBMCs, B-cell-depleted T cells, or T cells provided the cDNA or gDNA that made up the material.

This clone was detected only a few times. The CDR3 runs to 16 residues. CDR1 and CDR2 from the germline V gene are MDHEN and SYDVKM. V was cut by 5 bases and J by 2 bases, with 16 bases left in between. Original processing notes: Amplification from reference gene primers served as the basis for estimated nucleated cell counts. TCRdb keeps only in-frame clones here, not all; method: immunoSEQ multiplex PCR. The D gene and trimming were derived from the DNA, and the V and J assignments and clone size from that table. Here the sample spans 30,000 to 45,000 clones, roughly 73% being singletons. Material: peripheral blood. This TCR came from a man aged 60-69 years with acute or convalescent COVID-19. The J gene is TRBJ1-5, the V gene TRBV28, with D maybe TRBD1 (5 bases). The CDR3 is CASSRFGGNGNQPQHF. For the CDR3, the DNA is TGTGCCAGCAGTCGCTTCGGGGGGAATGGCAATCAGCCCCAGCATTTT.